Given below is one T cell receptor beta chain in context. Its target is not known. Sequenced by immunoSEQ multiplex PCR; TCRdb stores in-frame clones only, minus some. The sample shows 150,000 to 200,000 clones, around 87% of them seen only once. Donors came from a validation cohort of over a hundred subjects, distinct from the first 666-subject cohort. This entry comes from a study of cytomegalovirus exposure and HLA in healthy donors. Study information: The same platform was used for the approximately 110 validation repertoires and the roughly 680 first-cohort repertoires, a later analysis reported.

Study-wide results and limits: According to reports, the classifier identified cytomegalovirus status with high specificity and sensitivity. The investigators catalogued 150 or so TCR beta chains as cytomegalovirus-associated.

With 10 bases removed from V and 4 bases from J, the gap between germline ends came to 16 bases. This CDR3 comprises 13 residues. The germline V gene has CDR1 LNHDA and CDR2 SQIVND (reference sequence). The TCR sequence derives from a woman in her twenties or thirties in good health and CMV-seronegative. V is TRBV19 and J is TRBJ1-1, with D possibly TRBD1 on 5 matching bases. The sequenced sample consisted of PBMCs. CDR3 loop: CATQSGHSTEAFF. The CDR3 nucleotides read TGTGCCACCCAGTCAGGACATAGCACTGAAGCTTTCTTT.